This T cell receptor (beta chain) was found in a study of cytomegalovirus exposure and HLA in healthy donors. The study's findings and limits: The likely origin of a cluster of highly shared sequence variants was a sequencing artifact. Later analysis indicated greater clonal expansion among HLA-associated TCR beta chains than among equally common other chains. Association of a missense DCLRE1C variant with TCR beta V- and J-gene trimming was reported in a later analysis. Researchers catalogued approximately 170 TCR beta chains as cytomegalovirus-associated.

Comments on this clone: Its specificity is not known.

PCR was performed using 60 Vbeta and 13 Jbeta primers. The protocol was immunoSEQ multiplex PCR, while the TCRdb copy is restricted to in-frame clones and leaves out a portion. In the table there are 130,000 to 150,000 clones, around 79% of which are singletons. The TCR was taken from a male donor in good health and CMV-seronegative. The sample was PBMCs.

In DNA form, the CDR3 reads TGTGCCAGCAGTTACTCCGGGGGGGGACAAGAGACCCAGTACTTC. It codes for CASSYSGGGQETQYF. This sequence joins TRBV6-5 and TRBJ2-5; 8 bases fit TRBD2. The V gene's germline CDR1 is MNHEY and CDR2 SVGAGI. This CDR3 contains 15 residues. V shed 0 bases, J shed 2 bases, and the junction held 2 bases outside the gene matches.